This passage covers 24 T cell receptor beta chains from one sample sequenced in a study of human T cells and chemical hapten exposure. Regarding time point: pre-sensitization, week 0. Treatment indicated: therapeutic diphenylcyclopropenone sensitization with weekly scalp DPC. In TCRdb, the RACE reads were re-called with MiXCR into one record per CDR3 protein. The table lists a few hundred thousand distinct CDR3 sequences, around 5.5% of them singletons, with about 8.2% in the top ten. The input for sequencing was whole blood, taken in connection with sensitization to the hapten diphenylcyclopropenone (DPC). These receptors all stem from a woman aged 18-35 years with alopecia areata. Some clones in this sample may be carry-over from other donors' samples.

This clonotype came up a few times. The chain combines TRBV7-2 with TRBJ1-5, with D possibly matching TRBD1 (6 bases). Trimming removed 3 bases at V and 0 bases at J, with 15 bases between. The CDR3 sequence is 17 residues long. The germline gives CDR1 SGHTA, CDR2 FQGNSA. The CDR3 spells CASSFGQSRDSNQPQHF. CDR3 coding DNA: TGTGCCAGCAGCTTTGGACAGTCCAGAGATAGCAATCAGCCCCAGCATTTT.

This clonotype occurred many times. The V and J genes are TRBV29-1 and TRBJ2-5, with D perhaps TRBD1 or TRBD2 (5 bases each). Trimming left V 1 base short and J 2 bases short, with 14 bases between. The germline gives CDR1 SQVTM, CDR2 ANQGSEA. The CDR3 is 15 residues long. CDR3 nucleotides: TGCAGCGTTGAAGGGGACGGGGCCAGTCAAGAGACCCAGTACTTC. Its protein is CSVEGDGASQETQYF.

The sample holds a few counts of this clonotype. The V and J genes are TRBV12-3 or TRBV12-4 and TRBJ1-1; D call uncertain. This CDR3 comprises 14 residues. V lost 7 bases, J lost 2 bases, and 14 bases lay in between. CDR3 coding DNA: TGTGCCAGCACCCCTCGAGTCCTTAACACTGAAGCTTTCTTT. Amino acids: CASTPRVLNTEAFF.

The J gene is TRBJ1-1, the V gene TRBV19; D is perhaps TRBD1 (5 bases). Trimming took 8 bases from V and 5 from J, leaving 9 bases between them. Germline CDR1 LNHDA, CDR2 SQIVND (reference sequence). The CDR3 is 11 residues long. The CDR3: CASPGTTEAFF. The CDR3 nucleotides read TGTGCCAGTCCCGGGACGACTGAAGCTTTCTTT.

This clonotype was detected many times. The CDR3 DNA reads as TGTGCCAGCAGATTTTCGGGCTTGAACACTGAAGCTTTCTTT. Protein sequence: CASRFSGLNTEAFF. The J gene is TRBJ1-1, the V gene TRBV6-2 or TRBV6-3; no firm D call. V was clipped by 6 bases and J by 0 bases, with 11 bases between them. This CDR3 comprises 14 residues. The germline gives CDR1 MNHEY, CDR2 SVGEGT.

The V call is TRBV6-2 or TRBV6-3, the J call TRBJ2-1; 7 positions agree with TRBD1. Germline CDR1 and CDR2: MNHEY and SVGEGT. This CDR3 has 17 residues. Trimming cost V 6 bases and J 2 bases; bases outside gene matches: 13. This CDR3 reads CASRGGWGRGPYNEQFF. The CDR3 DNA reads TGTGCCAGCAGAGGGGGCTGGGGCCGGGGACCCTACAATGAGCAGTTCTTC.

At least ten counts were recorded for this clonotype. CDR3 coding DNA: TGCGCCAGCAGCCCCAGGGGGTCGGGCACCGGGGAGCTGTTTTTT. It encodes CASSPRGSGTGELFF. The chain couples TRBV4-3 to TRBJ2-2; 7 bases align to TRBD1. The CDR3 covers 15 residues. V shed 4 bases and J 4 bases; nucleotides not matched to a gene: 6. The V gene's germline CDR1 is LGHNA and CDR2 YSLEER.

Many counts were recorded for this clonotype. The CDR3 DNA reads TGCGCCAGCAGTGAGACAGGGTCTGTCCAAGAGACCCAGTACTTC. It translates to CASSETGSVQETQYF. The chain employs TRBV10-1 and TRBJ2-5; a possible D gene is TRBD1 (6 bases). V gave up 2 bases and J gave up 1 base, with 11 bases separating them. The CDR3 runs 15 residues. Germline V gene data show CDR1 as WNHNN and CDR2 as SYGVQD (reference sequence).

The chain has TRBV12-3 or TRBV12-4 and TRBJ1-1, with D uncertain. The CDR3 sequence is 13 residues long. V was pared by 5 bases and J by 3 bases, with 10 bases between. This CDR3 is CASSPGPDTEAFF. CDR3 nucleotide sequence: TGTGCCAGCAGTCCCGGCCCGGACACTGAAGCTTTCTTT.

The chain recombines TRBV12-5 with TRBJ2-1, with TRBD1 matching 7 bases. The CDR3 runs to 14 residues. V was clipped by 3 bases and J by 4 bases; unmatched bases: 3. The germline V gene encodes CDR1 LGHNT and CDR2 FRNRAP. CDR3 sequence: CASGFGQAYNEQFF. CDR3 in DNA: TGTGCTAGTGGTTTTGGACAGGCTTACAATGAGCAGTTCTTC.

This clonotype turned up a few times. The chain recombines TRBV7-2 with TRBJ2-5; perhaps TRBD1 as D (6 bases). V lost 4 bases to trimming and J lost 5 bases, with 8 bases between them. The CDR3 runs to 12 residues. The germline CDR1 and CDR2 sequences are SGHTA and FQGNSA. The CDR3 protein is CASSSQGETQYF. In nucleotides, the CDR3 is TGTGCCAGCAGCTCCCAGGGGGAGACCCAGTACTTC. Filled out from reference TRBV7-2 and TRBJ2-5, the complete variable domain reads GAGVSQSPSNKVTEKGKDVELRCDPISGHTALYWYRQSLGQGLEFLIYFQGNSAPDKSGLPSDRFSAERTGGSVSTLTIQRTQQEDSAVYLCASSSQGETQYFGPGTRLLVL.

The table lists this clonotype with a few counts. V gene TRBV12-3 or TRBV12-4 combines with J gene TRBJ2-3, with 10 bases identical to TRBD2. The CDR3 sequence is 16 residues long. The V segment lost 3 bases and the J segment 3 bases; nucleotides outside the gene matches: 6. The CDR3 spells CASSLEAGGPTDTQYF. CDR3 bases: TGTGCCAGCAGTTTGGAAGCGGGGGGGCCGACAGATACGCAGTATTTT.

This clonotype was recorded at least ten times. V and J are TRBV20-1 and TRBJ2-3; D ambiguous. The CDR3 loop spans 15 amino acids. Germline V gene lookup returns CDR1 DFQATT and CDR2 SNEGSKA (reference sequence). Trimming left V 0 bases short and J 2 bases short, with 12 bases between. As DNA, the CDR3 is TGCAGTGCTAGAGACGCGGCGATACCCACAGATACGCAGTATTTT. Translating gives CSARDAAIPTDTQYF.

This chain joins TRBV27 and TRBJ1-2; 9 bases align to TRBD1. CDR3 length equals 13 residues. Germline values: CDR1 MNHEY, CDR2 SMNVEV (reference sequence). J was trimmed by 7 bases and V by 5 bases; bases with no gene match: 5. The CDR3 DNA reads as TGTGCCAGCAGTAAACAGGGGGCGGGTGGCTACACCTTC. As protein: CASSKQGAGGYTF.

This clonotype was seen at least ten times. The genes are TRBV7-3 and TRBJ2-2, with 12 bases matching TRBD1. The germline gives CDR1 SGHTA, CDR2 FQGTGA. The J segment lost 4 bases and the V segment lost 4 bases, leaving 4 bases of the junction unmatched. The CDR3 runs 16 residues. CDR3 amino acids: CASSSMGQGATGELFF. The CDR3 DNA is TGTGCCAGCAGCTCGATGGGACAGGGGGCCACCGGGGAGCTGTTTTTT.

In this sample, this clonotype turned up a few times. V and J are TRBV27 and TRBJ1-6; 8 bases are a match to TRBD1. Losses at the gene ends were 2 bases for V and 10 bases for J; bases not matched to a gene: 7. CDR1 and CDR2 from the germline V gene are MNHEY and SMNVEV (reference sequence). The CDR3 length is 15 residues. This CDR3 is CASSLKFRGHSPLHF. For the CDR3, the DNA is TGTGCCAGCAGTTTAAAATTCAGGGGGCACTCACCCCTCCACTTT.

This clonotype has more than one count but fewer than ten. The chain couples TRBV2 to TRBJ1-4; the match to TRBD1 covers 7 bases. CDR3 size: 18 residues. Germline values: CDR1 SNHLY, CDR2 FYNNEI. Losses at the gene ends were 0 bases for V and 12 bases for J; bases not matched to a gene: 19. The CDR3 is CASSEALGTGANPGELFF. CDR3 DNA sequence: TGTGCCAGCAGTGAAGCGCTTGGTACAGGGGCCAATCCGGGGGAACTGTTTTTT.

The chain has TRBV7-2 and TRBJ2-5; TRBD2 agrees at 9 bases. This CDR3 region has 17 residues. Germline loops: CDR1 SGHTA, CDR2 FQGNSA. Trimming at V came to 2 bases and at J to 1 base, leaving 8 bases not matched to a gene. The chain's CDR3 is CASSLIPGGGVQETQYF. The CDR3 DNA reads as TGTGCCAGCAGCTTAATCCCTGGCGGGGGGGTCCAAGAGACCCAGTACTTC.

This clonotype has just a few counts. This chain joins TRBV5-1 and TRBJ2-2; either TRBD1 or TRBD2 may supply D (5 bases each). V shed 4 bases and J shed 2 bases, with 15 bases lying between them. The CDR3 runs 16 residues. From germline, CDR1 is SGHRS and CDR2 YFSETQ. The CDR3 sequence: CASSASGTANTGELFF. Written as DNA, the CDR3 is TGCGCCAGCAGCGCCTCCGGGACCGCTAACACCGGGGAGCTGTTTTTT. Looking up the rest from reference TRBV5-1 and TRBJ2-2 gives the full variable domain: KAGVTQTPRYLIKTRGQQVTLSCSPISGHRSVSWYQQTPGQGLQFLFEYFSETQRNKGNFPGRFSGRQFSNSRSEMNVSTLELGDSALYLCASSASGTANTGELFFGEGSRLTVL.

CDR3 sequence: CASSSPTRGDTQYF. For the CDR3, the DNA is TGTGCCAGCAGTTCCCCCACAAGGGGGGATACGCAGTATTTT. V and J are TRBV6-5 and TRBJ2-3, with D possibly matching TRBD1 (6 bases). The germline V and J ends were trimmed by 4 bases and 6 bases, with 14 bases remaining between them. The germline gives CDR1 MNHEY, CDR2 SVGAGI. This CDR3 comprises 14 residues.

This clonotype came up a few times. The rearrangement joins TRBV7-8 to TRBJ1-1; no reliable D call. This CDR3 has 15 amino acids. The V gene lost 3 bases and the J gene lost 0 bases, with 11 bases spanning the gap. The germline CDR1 and CDR2 sequences are SGHVS and FQNEAQ. The CDR3 spells CASSFYRQLNTEAFF. For the CDR3, the DNA is TGTGCCAGCAGCTTTTACCGTCAATTGAACACTGAAGCTTTCTTT.

This clonotype was observed many times. The chain has TRBV20-1 and TRBJ1-1, with D tentatively TRBD1 (6 bases). Deletions cut 0 bases from V and 4 bases from J, with 18 bases between. The CDR3 runs to 16 residues. Germline V gene data show CDR1 as DFQATT and CDR2 as SNEGSKA (reference sequence). In nucleotides, the CDR3 is TGCAGTGCTAGAGATCTAACAGGGTTGTTGAGCACTGAAGCTTTCTTT. It is translated as CSARDLTGLLSTEAFF.

There are many counts of this clonotype. The rearrangement links TRBV28 to TRBJ2-1, with TRBD2 matching 12 bases. CDR3 size: 13 residues. In germline, CDR1 is MDHEN, CDR2 SYDVKM. Germline trimming cut 6 bases from V and 8 bases from J; bases unmatched to any gene: 2. CDR3 sequence (DNA): TGTGCCAGCAGGTCTAGCGGGGGGGATGAGCAGTTCTTC. This sequence encodes CASRSSGGDEQFF.

This clonotype was counted a few times. The chain has TRBV9 and TRBJ2-3; no definite D call. From germline, CDR1 is SGDLS and CDR2 YYNGEE. V shed 4 bases and J shed 3 bases, with 12 bases lying between them. The CDR3 contains 14 residues. The CDR3 here is CASSTRPTTDTQYF. Here the CDR3 DNA reads TGTGCCAGCAGCACTCGCCCTACTACAGATACGCAGTATTTT.